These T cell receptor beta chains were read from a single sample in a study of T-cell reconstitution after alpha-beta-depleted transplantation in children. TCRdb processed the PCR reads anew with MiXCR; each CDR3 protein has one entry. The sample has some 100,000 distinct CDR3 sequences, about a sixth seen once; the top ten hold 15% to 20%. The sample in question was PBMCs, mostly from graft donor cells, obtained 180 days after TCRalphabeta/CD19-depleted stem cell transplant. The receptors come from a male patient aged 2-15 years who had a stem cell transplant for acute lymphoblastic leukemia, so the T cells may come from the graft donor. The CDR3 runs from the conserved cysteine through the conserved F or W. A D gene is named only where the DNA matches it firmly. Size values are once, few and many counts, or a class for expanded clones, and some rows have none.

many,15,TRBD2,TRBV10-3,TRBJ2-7,TGTGCCATCAGTGGGACTAGCGGGGGGGCCTACGAGCAGTACTTC,CAISGTSGGAYEQYF
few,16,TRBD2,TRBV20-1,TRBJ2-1,TGCAGTGCTAGCTTGCCGGGACTAGCGGGGCATAGGAAGCAGTTCTTC,CSASLPGLAGHRKQFF
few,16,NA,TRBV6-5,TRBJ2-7,TGTGCCAGCAGTTACTCATCGTCGGGGCCAGCCTACGAGCAGTACTTC,CASSYSSSGPAYEQYF
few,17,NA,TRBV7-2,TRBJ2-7,TGTGCCAGCAGTACAAGATGGTGGTTGGGGCTATCGGGGGAGCAGTACTTC,CASSTRWWLGLSGEQYF
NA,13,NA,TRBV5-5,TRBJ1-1,TGTGCCAGCAGCCCAGGTAGGGACACTGAAGCTTTCTTT,CASSPGRDTEAFF
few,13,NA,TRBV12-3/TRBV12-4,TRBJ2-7,TGTGCCAGCACAGGGAATTTCTCCTACGAGCAGTACTTC,CASTGNFSYEQYF
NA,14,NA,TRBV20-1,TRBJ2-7,TGCAGTGCTAGAGAACGGGGTAAGCCCTACGAGCAGTACTTC,CSARERGKPYEQYF
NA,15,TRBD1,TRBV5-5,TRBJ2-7,TGTGCCAGCAGCTCGCCGGGACAGGCAACCTACGAGCAGTACTTC,CASSSPGQATYEQYF
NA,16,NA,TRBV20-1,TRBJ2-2,TGCAGTGCTAGAGATCGGGTTAGACCGAACACCGGGGAGCTGTTTTTT,CSARDRVRPNTGELFF
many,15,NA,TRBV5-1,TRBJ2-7,TGCGCCAGCAGCTTGGCCGCGGGGCCCCCTATGGAGCAGTACTTC,CASSLAAGPPMEQYF
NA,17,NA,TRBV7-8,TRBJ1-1,TGTGCCACCAAGCTTCTACGAATACGATCGGGCAACACTGAAGCTTTCTTT,CATKLLRIRSGNTEAFF
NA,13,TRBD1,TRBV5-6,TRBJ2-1,TGTGCCAGCAGCCAAACAGGGGGCAATGAGCAGTTCTTC,CASSQTGGNEQFF
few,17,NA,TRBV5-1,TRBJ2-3,TGCGCCAGCTCTACGGGACACTATATTAATCGCACAGATACGCAGTATTTT,CASSTGHYINRTDTQYF
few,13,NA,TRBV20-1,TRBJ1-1,TGCAGTGCAGAAGGACACATGAACACTGAAGCTTTCTTT,CSAEGHMNTEAFF
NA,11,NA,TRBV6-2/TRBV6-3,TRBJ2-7,TGTGCCAGCGTAGGGATCCACGAGCAGTACTTC,CASVGIHEQYF
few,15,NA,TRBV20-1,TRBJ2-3,TGCAGTGCTAGATCGGGGCTAGAGGGCACAGATACGCAGTATTTT,CSARSGLEGTDTQYF
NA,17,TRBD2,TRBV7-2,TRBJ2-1,TGTGCCAGCAGCTTAATGCAGCGGGGGGACTCCTACAATGAGCAGTTCTTC,CASSLMQRGDSYNEQFF
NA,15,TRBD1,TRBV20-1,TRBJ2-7,TGCAGTGCCCCGAGGGTGGACAGGGGAAGAGACGAGCAGTACTTC,CSAPRVDRGRDEQYF
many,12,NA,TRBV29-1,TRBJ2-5,TGCAGCGTTGGTCAGGGTAGGGAGACCCAGTACTTC,CSVGQGRETQYF
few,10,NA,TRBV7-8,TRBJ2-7,TGTGCCAGCAGCAGCTACGAGCAGTACTTC,CASSSYEQYF
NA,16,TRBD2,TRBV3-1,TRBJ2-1,TGTGCCAGCAGCCAAGACTTGCGGGGGTTTGTAGATGAGCAGTTCTTC,CASSQDLRGFVDEQFF
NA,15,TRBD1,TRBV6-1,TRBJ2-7,TGTGCCAGCTGGGGACAGGGGACAAAGGGCTACGAGCAGTACTTC,CASWGQGTKGYEQYF
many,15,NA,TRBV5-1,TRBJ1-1,TGCGCCAGCAGCTCACGACAGCAAGCTAACACTGAAGCTTTCTTT,CASSSRQQANTEAFF
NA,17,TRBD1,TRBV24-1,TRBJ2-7,TGTGCCACCAGTGATACTACAGGGGAGAGAGGGTCCTACGAGCAGTACTTC,CATSDTTGERGSYEQYF
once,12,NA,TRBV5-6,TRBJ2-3,TGTGCCAGCAGCTCGCCAATGGATACGCAGTATTTT,CASSSPMDTQYF
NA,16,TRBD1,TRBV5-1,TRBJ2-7,TGCGCCAGCAGCTTGGGCCAGGGGGCAGCTTACTACGAGCAGTACTTC,CASSLGQGAAYYEQYF
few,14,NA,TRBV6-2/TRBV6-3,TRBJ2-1,TGTGCCAGCAGTTCCGGGGACCGCCCCAATGAGCAGTTCTTC,CASSSGDRPNEQFF
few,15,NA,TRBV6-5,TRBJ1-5,TGTGCCAGCAGTTTCCAAAGTAGGAGCAATCAGCCCCAGCATTTT,CASSFQSRSNQPQHF
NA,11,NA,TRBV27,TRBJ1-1,TGTGCCAGCAGGTTCGGGACTGAAGCTTTCTTT,CASRFGTEAFF
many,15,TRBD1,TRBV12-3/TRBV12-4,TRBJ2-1,TGTGCCAGCAGTCCGCAAAGGGGGCTCTCGTCTGAGCAGTTCTTC,CASSPQRGLSSEQFF
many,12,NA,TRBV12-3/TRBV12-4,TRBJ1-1,TGTGCCATCTCCGCTGGGGTCACTGAAGCTTTCTTT,CAISAGVTEAFF
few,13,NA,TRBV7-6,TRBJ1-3,TGTGCCAGCAGCTTAGCAGGGGGAAACACCATATATTTT,CASSLAGGNTIYF
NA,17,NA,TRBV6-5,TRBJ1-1,TGTGCCAGCAGTCCTACTCGAAGGCAAAGGGTGGTGATTGAAGCTTTCTTT,CASSPTRRQRVVIEAFF
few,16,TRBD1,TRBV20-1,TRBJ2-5,TGCAGTGCTAGAATCGACAGGGGCCTTCTCCAAGAGACCCAGTACTTC,CSARIDRGLLQETQYF
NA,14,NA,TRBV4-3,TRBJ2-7,TGCGCCAGCAGCCCCCGGGACCCACCCTACGAGCAGTACTTC,CASSPRDPPYEQYF
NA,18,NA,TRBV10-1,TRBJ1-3,TGCGCCAGCAGCGAGGACAGAAGGTGGGATCCCTCTGGAAACACCATATATTTT,CASSEDRRWDPSGNTIYF
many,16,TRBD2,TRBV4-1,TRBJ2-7,TGCGCCAGCAGCCAAGTCTTAGCGGGAGGGCCCTACGAGCAGTACTTC,CASSQVLAGGPYEQYF
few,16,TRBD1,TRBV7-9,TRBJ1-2,TGTGCCAGCACCTCCACCGGGACAGGGGCCCGCTATGGCTACACCTTC,CASTSTGTGARYGYTF
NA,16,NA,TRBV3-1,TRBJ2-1,TGTGCCAGCAGCCAAGATCTCGGCGGGGCCTACAATGAGCAGTTCTTC,CASSQDLGGAYNEQFF
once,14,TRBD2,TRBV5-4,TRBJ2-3,TGTGCCAGCAGCCCGCGGGGGGACGCAGATACGCAGTATTTT,CASSPRGDADTQYF
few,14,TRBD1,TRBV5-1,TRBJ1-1,TGCGCCAGCAGCACGACAGGGGGGCCCACTGAAGCTTTCTTT,CASSTTGGPTEAFF
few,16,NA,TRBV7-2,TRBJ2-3,TGTGCCAGCAGCACTCTAGAACTAGCAGGCACAGATACGCAGTATTTT,CASSTLELAGTDTQYF
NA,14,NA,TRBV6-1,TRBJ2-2,TGTGCCAGCACCACCAGGGCGGCCGCCGGGGAGCTGTTTTTT,CASTTRAAAGELFF
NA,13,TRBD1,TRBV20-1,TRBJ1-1,TGCAGTGCCCCGGGACAGGGTATCACTGAAGCTTTCTTT,CSAPGQGITEAFF
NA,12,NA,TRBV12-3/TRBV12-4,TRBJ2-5,TGTGCCAGCAGGATAGCAGGGGAGACCCAGTACTTC,CASRIAGETQYF
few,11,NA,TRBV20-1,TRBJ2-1,TGCAGCGAAGGGGTAGCGGACGAGCAGTTCTTC,CSEGVADEQFF
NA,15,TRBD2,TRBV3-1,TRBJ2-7,TGTGCCAGCAGCCACCTCACTAGCGGGGGATACGAGCAGTACTTC,CASSHLTSGGYEQYF
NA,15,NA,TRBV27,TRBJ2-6,TGTGCCAGCAGTCCCCTATACTCTGGGGCCAACGTCCTGACTTTC,CASSPLYSGANVLTF
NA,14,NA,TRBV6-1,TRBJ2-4,TGTGCCAGCAGTGAAGGAGGGAGCAAAAACATTCAGTACTTC,CASSEGGSKNIQYF
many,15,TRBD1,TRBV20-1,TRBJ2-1,TGCAGTGCTACCCCCGGGACAGGGGGAAACAATGAGCAGTTCTTC,CSATPGTGGNNEQFF